These T cell receptor beta chains were read from a single sample in a study of PD-1 blockade in mismatch repair-deficient tumors. The repertoire was sequenced with immunoSEQ multiplex PCR; TCRdb's copy has only in-frame clones and lacks some. This sample has 30,000 to 40,000 clones, with 65% to 85% found just once. The source was PBMCs, collected 6 weeks after starting pembrolizumab. These receptors all come from an adult with mismatch repair-deficient cancer. Both conserved end residues are part of each CDR3. Each record gives: J gene, V gene, D gene, clone size, CDR3 DNA, CDR3 protein. A D gene is named only where the DNA matches it firmly. Some rows mark clone size as missing; the rest say once, few, many or name a class of expanded clone.

J: TRBJ2-7
V: TRBV5-1
D: -
size: -
DNA: TGCGCCAGCAGCTTTGCACTGTCCTACGAGCAGTACTTC
CDR3: CASSFALSYEQYF

J: TRBJ2-1
V: TRBV9
D: TRBD2
size: -
DNA: TGTGCCAGCAGCAACCGGGAGGCCGCCTACAATGAGCAGTTCTTC
CDR3: CASSNREAAYNEQFF

J: TRBJ2-3
V: TRBV19
D: -
size: -
DNA: TGTGCCAGTAGTATGATGGGCAGGTCAGATACGCAGTATTTT
CDR3: CASSMMGRSDTQYF

J: TRBJ2-3
V: TRBV18
D: TRBD1
size: -
DNA: TGTGCCAGCTCACCACGGGACAGGAGCACAGATACGCAGTATTTT
CDR3: CASSPRDRSTDTQYF

J: TRBJ2-4
V: TRBV19
D: TRBD1
size: -
DNA: TGTGCCAGTATACTTCGCTCAGGGGGTAGAGACATTCAGTACTTC
CDR3: CASILRSGGRDIQYF

J: TRBJ1-5
V: TRBV27
D: TRBD1
size: -
DNA: TGTGCCAGCAGCCCCGGGACAGTTAGCAATCAGCCCCAGCATTTT
CDR3: CASSPGTVSNQPQHF

J: TRBJ1-2
V: TRBV28
D: TRBD1
size: -
DNA: TGTGCCAGCAGCCCACCCGGACAGGGGGCGAAAGGCTACACCTTC
CDR3: CASSPPGQGAKGYTF

J: TRBJ2-3
V: TRBV5-8
D: -
size: -
DNA: TGTGCCAGCAGAGAGGCCCCGGCTGCAGATACGCAGTATTTT
CDR3: CASREAPAADTQYF

J: TRBJ2-7
V: TRBV15
D: TRBD2
size: few
DNA: TGTGCCACCAGCTTCTCCCGACTAGCGGGAGAATACGAGCAGTACTTC
CDR3: CATSFSRLAGEYEQYF

J: TRBJ2-3
V: TRBV13
D: TRBD2
size: -
DNA: TGTGCCAGCAGCCGAAACGACCCCCTAGCGGGAGAAGGGAGAGATACGCAGTATTTT
CDR3: CASSRNDPLAGEGRDTQYF

J: TRBJ2-1
V: TRBV4-1
D: -
size: -
DNA: TGCGCCAGCAGCCAGATTGTGGGGGCGGCCCCCTACAATGAGCAGTTCTTC
CDR3: CASSQIVGAAPYNEQFF

J: TRBJ2-1
V: TRBV19
D: -
size: -
DNA: TGTGCCAGTAGTTCGGACAGCACCTACAATGAGCAGTTCTTC
CDR3: CASSSDSTYNEQFF

J: TRBJ2-4
V: TRBV27
D: TRBD2
size: -
DNA: TGTGCCAGCAGTCGGGACAGGACTAGCGGGAGTCTATCCAAAAACATTCAGTACTTC
CDR3: CASSRDRTSGSLSKNIQYF

J: TRBJ1-1
V: TRBV5-1
D: -
size: -
DNA: TGCGCCAGCAGCTCCGGACAGAACTCTGAAGCTTTCTTT
CDR3: CASSSGQNSEAFF

J: TRBJ2-7
V: TRBV7-2
D: -
size: -
DNA: TGTGCCAGCAGTTCCCCAGGGACCTACGAGCAGTACTTC
CDR3: CASSSPGTYEQYF

J: TRBJ2-1
V: TRBV14
D: TRBD1
size: -
DNA: TGTGCCAGCAGCCATACCGGGACAGGGCTCAATGAGCAGTTCTTC
CDR3: CASSHTGTGLNEQFF

J: TRBJ2-7
V: TRBV5-1
D: TRBD1
size: once
DNA: TGCGCCAGCAGCTTGGTTGCGGGACAGGAGTACGAGCAGTACTTC
CDR3: CASSLVAGQEYEQYF

J: TRBJ1-1
V: TRBV7-9
D: TRBD1
size: -
DNA: TGTGCCAGCAGCGGGGACAGGGGGCGGGTTGAGAACACTGAAGCTTTCTTT
CDR3: CASSGDRGRVENTEAFF

J: TRBJ2-7
V: TRBV28
D: -
size: -
DNA: TGTGCCAGCAGTTTATACCAGACCTACGAGCAGTACTTC
CDR3: CASSLYQTYEQYF

J: TRBJ2-7
V: TRBV14
D: TRBD2
size: -
DNA: TGTGCCAGCAGCCAATCGGCACTAGCGGGCGAGCAGTACTTC
CDR3: CASSQSALAGEQYF

J: TRBJ2-3
V: TRBV6-5
D: TRBD2
size: -
DNA: TGTGCCAGCAGTTCCATAGCGGGAACCACAGATACGCAGTATTTT
CDR3: CASSSIAGTTDTQYF

J: TRBJ2-7
V: TRBV5-6
D: -
size: few
DNA: TGTGCCAGCGAACTGGGCGACGAGCAGTACTTC
CDR3: CASELGDEQYF

J: TRBJ2-1
V: TRBV7-6
D: TRBD1
size: -
DNA: TGTGCCAGCAGCTCGTACAGGGGCAATGAGCAGTTCTTC
CDR3: CASSSYRGNEQFF

J: TRBJ2-2
V: TRBV5-1
D: TRBD2
size: -
DNA: TGCGCCAGCGGGGGATCTAGCGGACCGAACACCGGGGAGCTGTTTTTT
CDR3: CASGGSSGPNTGELFF

J: TRBJ2-1
V: TRBV14
D: TRBD2
size: -
DNA: TGTGCCAGCAGCCTACTAGCGGGTTCCTACAATGAGCAGTTCTTC
CDR3: CASSLLAGSYNEQFF

J: TRBJ1-2
V: TRBV6-4
D: -
size: -
DNA: TGTGCCAGCAGTGACGGGGGGGGGTATGGCTACACCTTC
CDR3: CASSDGGGYGYTF

J: TRBJ2-5
V: TRBV5-1
D: -
size: -
DNA: TGCGCCAGCAGCTTGGAACAGGGTAGGGAGACCCAGTACTTC
CDR3: CASSLEQGRETQYF

J: TRBJ2-7
V: TRBV5-4
D: TRBD1
size: few
DNA: TGTGCCAGCAGCTCCCGGACAGGGGCCCCGTACGAGCAGTACTTC
CDR3: CASSSRTGAPYEQYF

J: TRBJ2-7
V: TRBV7-9
D: TRBD1
size: few
DNA: TGTGCCAGCAGCTTCAATCCGGGACAGGGGAGCCACGAGCAGTACTTC
CDR3: CASSFNPGQGSHEQYF

J: TRBJ2-5
V: TRBV19
D: TRBD2
size: -
DNA: TGTGCCAGTAGTATAGAACCCGGGACTAGCGTCCAAGAGACCCAGTACTTC
CDR3: CASSIEPGTSVQETQYF

J: TRBJ2-1
V: TRBV28
D: TRBD2
size: -
DNA: TGTGCCAGCAGTTTCCAACTAGCGGGTACCTACAATGAGCAGTTCTTC
CDR3: CASSFQLAGTYNEQFF

J: TRBJ2-5
V: TRBV7-9
D: -
size: -
DNA: TGTGCCAGCAGCTTAGTCGGGACATTGGGTGAGACCCAGTACTTC
CDR3: CASSLVGTLGETQYF

J: TRBJ2-7
V: TRBV19
D: -
size: few
DNA: TGTGCCAGTAGTATGCGGGACAGCTACGAGCAGTACTTC
CDR3: CASSMRDSYEQYF